This TCR beta chain is drawn from a study of tumor-infiltrating lymphocytes in primary liver carcinoma. General study points: Tumors had a top-250-clone fraction that was significantly higher than blood (p = 0.039).

In addition to blood RNA drawn from unsorted whole blood, germline DNA was extracted. Per germline, CDR1 MGHRA and CDR2 YSYEKL. The CDR3 contains 13 residues. As for this clonotype: Its specificity is unknown. Given a much more abundant clone one base away, this may be a read error.

The researchers produced TCR beta cDNA from about 510 ng total RNA with a constant-region primer. Three nested multiplex PCR rounds, a slightly modified ARM-PCR method, built the TCR beta libraries. Running around 9 cycles apiece, the first two PCR rounds relied on TRBV1-TRBV30 forward primers together with a C-beta reverse primer. Each CDR3 protein gets one entry after TCRdb re-called the multiplex PCR reads with MiXCR. The sample comprises 300,000 to 350,000 distinct CDR3 sequences, approximately 58% of which are singletons, and over 15% rests with the top ten. The chain carries TRBV4-1 and TRBJ2-7, with D uncertain. This clonotype originated in a woman in her twenties or thirties with primary liver carcinoma and hepatitis B virus infection. Sequencing was carried out using peripheral blood. CDR3 in DNA: TGCGCCAGCAGCCAAACATTCGGATACGATCAGTACTTC. Protein product: CASSQTFGYDQYF.